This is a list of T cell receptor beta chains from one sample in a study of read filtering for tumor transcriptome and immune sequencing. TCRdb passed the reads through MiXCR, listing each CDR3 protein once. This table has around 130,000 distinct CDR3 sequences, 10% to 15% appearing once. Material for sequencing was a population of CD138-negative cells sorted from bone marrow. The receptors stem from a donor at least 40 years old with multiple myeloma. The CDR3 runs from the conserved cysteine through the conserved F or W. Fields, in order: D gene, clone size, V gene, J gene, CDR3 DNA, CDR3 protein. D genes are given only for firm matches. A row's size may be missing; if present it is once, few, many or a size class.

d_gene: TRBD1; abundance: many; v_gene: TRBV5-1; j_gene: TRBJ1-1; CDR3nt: TGCGCCAGCAGCTCCGGGACAGACAGATTTACTGAAGCTTTCTTT; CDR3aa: CASSSGTDRFTEAFF
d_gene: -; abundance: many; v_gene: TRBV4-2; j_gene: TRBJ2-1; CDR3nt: TGTGCCAGCAGCCAAGGTCTTTACAATGAGCAGTTCTTC; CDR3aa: CASSQGLYNEQFF
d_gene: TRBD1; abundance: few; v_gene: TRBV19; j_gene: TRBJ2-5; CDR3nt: TGTGCCAGTAGTGACAGGGGGCGCTTAGAGACCCAGTACTTC; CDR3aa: CASSDRGRLETQYF
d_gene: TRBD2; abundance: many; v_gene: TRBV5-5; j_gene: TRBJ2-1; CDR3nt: TGTGCCAGCAGCCCGGGACTAGCGGGAGCTTATGGGCAGTTCTTC; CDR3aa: CASSPGLAGAYGQFF
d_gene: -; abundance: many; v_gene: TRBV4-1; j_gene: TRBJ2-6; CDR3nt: TGCGCCAGCAGCCAAGAAAGGGGCGGTGGGGCCAACGTCCTGACTTTC; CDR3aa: CASSQERGGGANVLTF
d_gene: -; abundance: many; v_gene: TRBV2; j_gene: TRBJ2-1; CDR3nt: TGTGCCAGCAGTGACATGGCTGGGAATGAGCAGTTCTTC; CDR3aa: CASSDMAGNEQFF
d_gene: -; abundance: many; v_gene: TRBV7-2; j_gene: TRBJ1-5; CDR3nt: TGTGCCAGCAGCTTAACCGGGACACCGAATCAGCCCCAGCATTTT; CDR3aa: CASSLTGTPNQPQHF
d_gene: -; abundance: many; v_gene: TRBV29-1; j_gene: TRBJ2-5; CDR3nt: TGCAGCGTTGAATCGTACCAAGAGACCCAGTACTTC; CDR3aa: CSVESYQETQYF
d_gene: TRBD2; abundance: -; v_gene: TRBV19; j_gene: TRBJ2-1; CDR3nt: TGTGCCAGTTGGATAGGCGGGGGGGACAATGAGCAGTTCTTC; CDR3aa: CASWIGGGDNEQFF
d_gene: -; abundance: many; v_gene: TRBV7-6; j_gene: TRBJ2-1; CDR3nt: TGTGCCAGCAGCCCCCCTTTGGCGGGCTACAATGAGCAGTTCTTC; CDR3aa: CASSPPLAGYNEQFF
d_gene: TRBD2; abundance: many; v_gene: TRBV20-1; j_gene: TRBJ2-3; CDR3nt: TGCAGTGCGGAAGAGAACGCGGGGGGGCAGGCGGATACGCAGTATTTT; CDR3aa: CSAEENAGGQADTQYF
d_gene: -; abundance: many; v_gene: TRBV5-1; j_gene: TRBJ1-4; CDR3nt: TGCGCCAGCAGCTTGGGGAGAGGGGGAAAACTGTTTTTT; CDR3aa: CASSLGRGGKLFF
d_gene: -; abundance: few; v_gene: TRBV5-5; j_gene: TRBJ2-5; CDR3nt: TGTGCCAGCAGCTGGGCCGGGACCCAGTACTTC; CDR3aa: CASSWAGTQYF
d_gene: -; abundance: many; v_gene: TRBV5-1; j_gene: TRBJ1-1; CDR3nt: TGCGCCAGCAGCCCCTATGACTCGAACACTGAAGCTTTCTTT; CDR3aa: CASSPYDSNTEAFF
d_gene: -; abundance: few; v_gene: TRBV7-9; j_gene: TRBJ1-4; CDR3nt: TGTGCCAGCAGCTCCGGACAGCGCTCCTTTAATGAAAAACTGTTTTTT; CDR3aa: CASSSGQRSFNEKLFF
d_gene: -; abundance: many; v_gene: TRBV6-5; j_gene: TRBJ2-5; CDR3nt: TGTGCCAGCAGTTACTCCCCAGACCACCAAGAGACCCAGTACTTC; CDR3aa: CASSYSPDHQETQYF
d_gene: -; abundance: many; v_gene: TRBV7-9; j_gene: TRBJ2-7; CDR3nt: TGTGCCAGCAGCATAGGACAGAGAAATTACGAGCAGTACTTC; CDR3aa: CASSIGQRNYEQYF
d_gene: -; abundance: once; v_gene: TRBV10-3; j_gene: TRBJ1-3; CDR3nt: TGTGCCATCACAGCCAGCAACTCTGGAGACACCATATATTTT; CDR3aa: CAITASNSGDTIYF
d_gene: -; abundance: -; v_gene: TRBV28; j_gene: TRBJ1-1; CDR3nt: TGTGCCAGCAGTCGCAGCCACGGGGGGACTGAAGCTTTCTTT; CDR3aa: CASSRSHGGTEAFF
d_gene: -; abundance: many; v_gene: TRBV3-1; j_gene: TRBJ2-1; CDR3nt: TGTGCCAGCAGCCAGAGGGGGAATGAGCAGTTCTTC; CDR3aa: CASSQRGNEQFF
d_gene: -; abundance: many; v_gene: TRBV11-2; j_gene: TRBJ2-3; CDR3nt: TGTGCCAGCAGCTTAGATCTAGCGTCGGGGGCGCGAGATACGCAGTATTTT; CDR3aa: CASSLDLASGARDTQYF
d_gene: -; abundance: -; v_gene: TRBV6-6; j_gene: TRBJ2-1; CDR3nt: TGTGCCAGCAGTCCCCGGGGCCGGAATTACAATGAGCAGTTCTTC; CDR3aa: CASSPRGRNYNEQFF
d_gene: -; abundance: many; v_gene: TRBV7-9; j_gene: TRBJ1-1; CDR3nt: TGTGCCAGCAGCGCGAAAGAGGGTGGGGATAGCACTGAAGCTTTCTTT; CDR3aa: CASSAKEGGDSTEAFF
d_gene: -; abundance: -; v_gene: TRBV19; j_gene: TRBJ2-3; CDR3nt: TGTGCCAGTAGGGAGAGCTATCCTGGAGATACGCAGTATTTT; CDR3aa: CASRESYPGDTQYF
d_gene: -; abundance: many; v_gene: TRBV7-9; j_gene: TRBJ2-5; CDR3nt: TGTGCCAGCAGCTTAGCGCGATCAGGGTTCGAGACCCAGTACTTC; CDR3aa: CASSLARSGFETQYF
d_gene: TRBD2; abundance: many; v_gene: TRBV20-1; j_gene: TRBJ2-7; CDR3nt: TGCAGCCTGACTAGCGGGTCCTACGAGCAGTACTTC; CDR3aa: CSLTSGSYEQYF
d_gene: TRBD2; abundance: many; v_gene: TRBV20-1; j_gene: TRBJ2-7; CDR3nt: TGCAGTGCTATTCCCGGGACTAGCGGGCCCGAGCAGTACTTC; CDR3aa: CSAIPGTSGPEQYF
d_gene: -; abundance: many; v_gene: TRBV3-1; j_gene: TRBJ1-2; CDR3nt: TGTGCCAGCAGCCAAGAATTTACTCGTCCTATGCGCACCTTC; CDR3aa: CASSQEFTRPMRTF
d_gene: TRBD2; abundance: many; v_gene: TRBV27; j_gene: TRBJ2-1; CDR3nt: TGTGCCAGCAGTCCCCCCCCGGGACTAGCGGGAGGTTCCTACAATGAGCAGTTCTTC; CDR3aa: CASSPPPGLAGGSYNEQFF
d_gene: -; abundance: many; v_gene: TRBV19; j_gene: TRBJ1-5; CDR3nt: TGTGCCAGTAGTATAGATAGTGGGACACCAAATCAGCCCCAGCATTTT; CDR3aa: CASSIDSGTPNQPQHF
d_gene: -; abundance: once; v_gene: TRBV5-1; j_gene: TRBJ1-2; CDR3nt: TGCGCCAGCAGCTGGCGACAGATACCTGTCTATGGCTACACCTTC; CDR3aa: CASSWRQIPVYGYTF
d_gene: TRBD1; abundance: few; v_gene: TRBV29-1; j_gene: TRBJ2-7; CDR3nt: TGCAGCGTGGGGACAGGGTTGGGATCCTACGAGCAGTACTTC; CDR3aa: CSVGTGLGSYEQYF
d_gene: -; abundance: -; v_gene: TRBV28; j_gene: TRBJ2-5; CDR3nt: TGTGCCAGCAGTTTAGTGGGGGAGCAAGAGACCCAGTACTTC; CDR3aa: CASSLVGEQETQYF
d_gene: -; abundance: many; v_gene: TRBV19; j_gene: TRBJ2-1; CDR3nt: TGTGCCAGTAGTATAGGGGGGGATAAGTACAATGAGCAGTTCTTC; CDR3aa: CASSIGGDKYNEQFF
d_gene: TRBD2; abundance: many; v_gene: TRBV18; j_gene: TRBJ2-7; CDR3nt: TGTGCCAGCTCACCGAACCGTGGGACTAGCGGGACTCGACCCACCGGGCAGTACTTC; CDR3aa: CASSPNRGTSGTRPTGQYF
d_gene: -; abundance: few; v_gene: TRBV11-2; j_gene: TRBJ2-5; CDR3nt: TGTGCCAGCAGCAACCTGGGCCCTTCCGCCGGGGAGACCCAGTACTTC; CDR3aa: CASSNLGPSAGETQYF
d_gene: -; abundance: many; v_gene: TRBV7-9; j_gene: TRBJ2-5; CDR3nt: TGTGCCAGCAGCTCGACAAGGACCCTCGAGACCCAGTACTTC; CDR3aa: CASSSTRTLETQYF
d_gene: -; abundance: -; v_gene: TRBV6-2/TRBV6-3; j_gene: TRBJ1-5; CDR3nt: TGTGCCAGCACCCGGGGACTGGCGAGCAATCAGCCCCAGCATTTT; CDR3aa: CASTRGLASNQPQHF
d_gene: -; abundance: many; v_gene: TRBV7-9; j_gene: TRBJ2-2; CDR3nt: TGTGCCAGCAGCTTCCTTGCGGTCGGGGAGCTGTTTTTT; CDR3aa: CASSFLAVGELFF
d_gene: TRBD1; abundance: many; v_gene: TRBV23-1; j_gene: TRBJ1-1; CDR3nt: TGCGCCACCAGGTCAGGGATTCCGGGACAGGGTAAACTCCAGGACACTGAAGCTTTCTTT; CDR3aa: CATRSGIPGQGKLQDTEAFF
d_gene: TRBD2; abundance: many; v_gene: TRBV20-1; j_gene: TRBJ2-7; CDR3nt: TGCAGTGCTACCCCGCTAGCGGGCCTGAGCTCCTACGAGCAGTACTTC; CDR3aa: CSATPLAGLSSYEQYF
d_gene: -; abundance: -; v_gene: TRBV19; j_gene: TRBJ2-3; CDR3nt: TGTGCCAGTAGTAAGGGGGGACGTTACACAGATACGCAGTATTTT; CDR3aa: CASSKGGRYTDTQYF
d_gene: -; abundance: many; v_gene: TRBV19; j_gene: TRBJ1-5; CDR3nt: TGTGCCACTCAGGGTGGGGTTAGCAATCAGCCCCAGCATTTT; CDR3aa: CATQGGVSNQPQHF
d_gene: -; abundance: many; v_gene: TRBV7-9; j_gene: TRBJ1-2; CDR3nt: TGTGCCAGCAGCCTAGACGGTTCCCGCTATGGCTACACCTTC; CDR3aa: CASSLDGSRYGYTF
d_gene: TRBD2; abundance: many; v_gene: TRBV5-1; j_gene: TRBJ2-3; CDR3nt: TGCGCCAGCAGTCGTAATCTGAATCTAGCGGGAGGTACAGATACGCAGTATTTT; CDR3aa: CASSRNLNLAGGTDTQYF
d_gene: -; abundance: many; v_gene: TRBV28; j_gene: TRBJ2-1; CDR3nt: TGTGCCAGCGTTGGAGCGGCCCCCTACAATGAGCAGTTCTTC; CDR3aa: CASVGAAPYNEQFF
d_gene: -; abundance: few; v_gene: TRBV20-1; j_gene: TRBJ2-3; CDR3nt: TGCAGTGCTAGTAGTAGGGCTGGCCTCGGCACAGATACGCAGTATTTT; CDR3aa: CSASSRAGLGTDTQYF
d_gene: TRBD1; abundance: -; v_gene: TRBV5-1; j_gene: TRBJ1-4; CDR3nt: TGCGCCAGCAGCTTTGACAGGGGCGTGAATGAAAAACTGTTTTTT; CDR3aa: CASSFDRGVNEKLFF
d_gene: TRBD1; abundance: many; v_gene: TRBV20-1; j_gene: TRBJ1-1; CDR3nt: TGCAGTGCTAGAACCTCTCAGGGGGCTGATGGGGCTTTCTTT; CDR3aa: CSARTSQGADGAFF
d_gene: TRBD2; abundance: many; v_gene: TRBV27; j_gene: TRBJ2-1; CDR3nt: TGTGCCAGCAGGATGACAAGTAGCGGGAGCTCCTACAATGAGCAGTTCTTC; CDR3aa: CASRMTSSGSSYNEQFF
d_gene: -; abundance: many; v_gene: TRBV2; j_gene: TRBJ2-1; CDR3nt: TGTGCCAGCAGTGAATTACGGGTTGGCTCCTACAATGAGCAGTTCTTC; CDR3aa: CASSELRVGSYNEQFF
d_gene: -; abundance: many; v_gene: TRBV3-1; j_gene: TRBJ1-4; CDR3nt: TGTGCCAGCGCCAACGGACGGTTTAATGAAAAACTGTTTTTT; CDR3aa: CASANGRFNEKLFF
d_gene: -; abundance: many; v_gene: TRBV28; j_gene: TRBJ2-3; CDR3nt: TGTGCCAGCAGTTCGAATGGGGATCTAAGGAATTTAGATACGCAGTATTTT; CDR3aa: CASSSNGDLRNLDTQYF
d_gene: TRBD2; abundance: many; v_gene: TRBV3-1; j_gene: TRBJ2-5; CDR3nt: TGTGCCAGCAGCCAAGATCTGGGGGGGAGGGAGACCCAGTACTTC; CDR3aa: CASSQDLGGRETQYF
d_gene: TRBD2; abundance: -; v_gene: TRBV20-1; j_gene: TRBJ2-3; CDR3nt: TGCAGTGCTAGAGGGGCTAGCGGGAGTACCACAGATACGCAGTATTTT; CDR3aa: CSARGASGSTTDTQYF